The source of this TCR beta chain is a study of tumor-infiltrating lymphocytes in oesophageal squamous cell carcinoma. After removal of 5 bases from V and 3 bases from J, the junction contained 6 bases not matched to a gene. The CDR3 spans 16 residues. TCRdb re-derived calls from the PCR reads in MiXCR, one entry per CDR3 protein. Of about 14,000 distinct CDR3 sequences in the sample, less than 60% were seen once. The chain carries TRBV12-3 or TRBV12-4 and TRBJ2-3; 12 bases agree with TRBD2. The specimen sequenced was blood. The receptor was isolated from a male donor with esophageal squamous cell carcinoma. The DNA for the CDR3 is TGTGCCAGCAGTCGACTAGCGGGGGCAGTGACAGATACGCAGTATTTT. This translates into CASSRLAGAVTDTQYF.